This is a list of T cell receptor beta chains from one sample in a study of blood T cell repertoires in COVID-19. TCRdb keeps only in-frame clones here, not all; method: immunoSEQ multiplex PCR. The data contain around 250,000 clones, over 80% of them singletons. Sequencing used peripheral blood. The receptors shown here come from a man between 60 and 70 years old who had recovered from COVID-19. The CDR3 runs from the conserved cysteine through the conserved F or W. A D gene is named only where the DNA matches it firmly. Only some rows state a clone size, as once, few, many or a class for expanded clones.

TRBJ2-7 | - | TRBV7-8 | - | TGTGCCAGCGAACAACAGGAGACCTACGAGCAGTACTTC | CASEQQETYEQYF
TRBJ2-1 | TRBD2 | TRBV10-3 | - | TGTGCCATCAGTGAGTCGAAGTTAGCGGGAGAGGCCGATGAGCAGTTCTTC | CAISESKLAGEADEQFF
TRBJ1-4 | TRBD1 | TRBV19 | - | TGTGCCAGTAGCCCACAGGGGGCGCGTGAAAAACTGTTTTTT | CASSPQGAREKLFF
TRBJ2-1 | TRBD1 | TRBV3-1/TRBV3-2 | once | TGTGCCAGCAGCCAAGATACGGGACAGGGGGCGAACGAGCAGTTCTTC | CASSQDTGQGANEQFF
TRBJ2-7 | TRBD1 | TRBV6-1 | - | TGTGCCAGCAGTGAAGGTACAGGGGTCGAGCAGTACTTC | CASSEGTGVEQYF
TRBJ2-1 | TRBD2 | TRBV2 | few | TGTGCCAGCAGGTCGGGGACTAGCGGGATTGGTGAGCAGTTCTTC | CASRSGTSGIGEQFF
TRBJ2-2 | TRBD1 | TRBV2 | - | TGTGCCAGCATCGACAGGGGGCACACCGGGGAGCTGTTTTTT | CASIDRGHTGELFF
TRBJ2-7 | TRBD2 | TRBV5-4 | - | TGTGCCAGCAGCCAGAGCGGGGCCCTCTCCGAGCAGTACTTC | CASSQSGALSEQYF
TRBJ2-3 | TRBD2 | TRBV11-2 | - | TGTGCCAGCAGCTTAGGAGCGGGGGGCCCCTGGGATACGCAGTATTTT | CASSLGAGGPWDTQYF
TRBJ2-5 | TRBD1 | TRBV10-2 | - | TGCGCCAGCTTGGGCGGACAGGGGATGGGTGGGACCCAGTACTTC | CASLGGQGMGGTQYF